This TCR beta chain was captured in a study of read filtering for tumor transcriptome and immune sequencing. The study, taken as a whole, reports: Even smaller IR-seq throughput identified most shared clonotypes.

The library was built from 400 ng RNA with molecular barcoded adaptors for alpha/delta and beta/gamma chains. TCRdb fed the reads into MiXCR, producing one record per CDR3 protein. The sample has more than 55,000 distinct CDR3 sequences, roughly 20% seen once. Trimming took 3 bases from V and 7 from J; bases not matched to a gene: 7. This CDR3 spans 17 amino acids. Germline-derived CDR1 and CDR2 are KGHSH and LQKENI. In this sample, this clonotype turned up a few times. Its antigen is unknown. Sequencing was performed on a population of CD138-negative cells sorted from bone marrow. The genes are TRBV18 and TRBJ2-1; the match to TRBD2 covers 15 bases. The receptor was isolated from a donor at least 40 years old with multiple myeloma. CDR3 sequence (DNA): TGTGCCAGCTCACCCGGACTAGCGGGGGGGCAAGGGAATGAGCAGTTCTTC. Translated: CASSPGLAGGQGNEQFF.